The source of this TCR beta chain is a study of T cell responses to AZD1222 COVID-19 vaccine. This clone came up a few times. Its antigen is still unknown. CDR1 and CDR2 (germline): LGHDT, YNNKEL (reference sequence). The CDR3 is 14 residues long. V was shortened by 0 bases and J by 1 base, with 6 bases between the two germline ends. Libraries were prepared by immunoSEQ multiplex PCR; TCRdb keeps only in-frame clonotypes and omits some of them. The table lists 98,000 or so clones, over 85% of them singletons. Study-wide results and limits: All repertoire sampling was performed exclusively after the peak T cell response.

The TCR was taken from an adult in good health. This specimen was peripheral blood, taken on day 0 of MenACWY control vaccination. The chain is built from TRBV3-1 (or the pseudogene TRBV3-2) and TRBJ1-1; no definite D call. Here the CDR3 reads CASSQERGNTEAFF. The CDR3 region has the DNA TGTGCCAGCAGCCAAGAACGGGGGAACACTGAAGCTTTCTTT.